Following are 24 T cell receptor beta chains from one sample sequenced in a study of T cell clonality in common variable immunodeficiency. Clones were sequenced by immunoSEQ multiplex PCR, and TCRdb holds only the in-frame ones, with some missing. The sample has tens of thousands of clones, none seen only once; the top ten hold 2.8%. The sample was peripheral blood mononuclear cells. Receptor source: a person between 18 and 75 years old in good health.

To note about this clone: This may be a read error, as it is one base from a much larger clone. CDR3 protein: CASSAGVSGANVLFF. CDR3 bases read: TGTGCCAGCAGCGCAGGGGTATCTGGGGCCAACGTA. J is TRBJ1-4 and V is TRBV7-3, with a weak D call TRBD1 (6 bases). The read terminates 3 residues before the CDR3 end, so the remaining end is supplied by the germline J gene. There are 15 residues in the CDR3. The germline gives CDR1 SGHTA, CDR2 FQGTGA. Together with reference TRBV7-3 and TRBJ1-4, the CDR3 gives the full variable domain: GAGVSQTPSNKVTEKGKYVELRCDPISGHTALYWYRQSLGQGPEFLIYFQGTGAADDSGLPNDRFFAVRPEGSVSTLKIQRTERGDSAVYLCASSAGVSGANVLFFGSGTQLSVL.

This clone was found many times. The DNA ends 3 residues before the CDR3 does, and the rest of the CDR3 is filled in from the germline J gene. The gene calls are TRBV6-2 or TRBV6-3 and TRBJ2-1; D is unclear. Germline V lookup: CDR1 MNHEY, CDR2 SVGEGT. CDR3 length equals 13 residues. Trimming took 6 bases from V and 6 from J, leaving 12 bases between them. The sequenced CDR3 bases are TGTGCCAGCAGGCCCCCACTGCCCAATGAG. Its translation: CASRPPLPNE. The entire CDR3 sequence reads CASRPPLPNEQFF.

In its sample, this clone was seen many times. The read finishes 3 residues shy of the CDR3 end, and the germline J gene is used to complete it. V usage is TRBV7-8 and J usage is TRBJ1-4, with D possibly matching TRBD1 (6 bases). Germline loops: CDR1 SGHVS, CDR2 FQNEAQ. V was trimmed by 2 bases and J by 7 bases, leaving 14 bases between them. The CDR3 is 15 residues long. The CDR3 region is CASSLRGGQGEKLFF. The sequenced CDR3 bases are TGTGCCAGCAGCTTAAGGGGGGGACAAGGTGAAAAA. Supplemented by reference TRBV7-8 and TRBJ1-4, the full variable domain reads GAGVSQSPRYKVAKRGQDVALRCDPISGHVSLFWYQQALGQGPEFLTYFQNEAQLDKSGLPSDRFFAERPEGSVSTLKIQRTQQEDSAVYLCASSLRGGQGEKLFFGSGTQLSVL.

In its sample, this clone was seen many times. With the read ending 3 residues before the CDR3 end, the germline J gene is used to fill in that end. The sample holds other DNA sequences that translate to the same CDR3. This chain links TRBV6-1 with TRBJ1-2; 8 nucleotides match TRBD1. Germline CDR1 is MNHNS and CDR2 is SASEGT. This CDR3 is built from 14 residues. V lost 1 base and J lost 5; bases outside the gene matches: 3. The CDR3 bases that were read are TGTGCCAGCAGTGAAGGGACAGGGCTTTATGGC. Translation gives CASSEGTGLYG. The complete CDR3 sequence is CASSEGTGLYGYTF.

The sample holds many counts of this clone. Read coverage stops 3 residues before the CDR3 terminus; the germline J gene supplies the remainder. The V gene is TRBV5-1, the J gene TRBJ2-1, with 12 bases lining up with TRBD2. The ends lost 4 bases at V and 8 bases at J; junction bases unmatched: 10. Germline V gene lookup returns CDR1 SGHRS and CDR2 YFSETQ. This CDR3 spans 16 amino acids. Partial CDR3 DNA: TGCGCCAGCAGCATATCTAGCGGGGGGGCGTCGCATGAG. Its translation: CASSISSGGASHE. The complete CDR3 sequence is CASSISSGGASHEQFF.

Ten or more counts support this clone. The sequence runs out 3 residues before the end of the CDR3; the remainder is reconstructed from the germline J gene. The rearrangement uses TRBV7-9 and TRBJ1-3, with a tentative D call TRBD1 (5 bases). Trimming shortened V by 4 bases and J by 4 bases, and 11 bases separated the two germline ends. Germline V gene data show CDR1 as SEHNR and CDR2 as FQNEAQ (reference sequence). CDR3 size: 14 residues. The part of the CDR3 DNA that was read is TGTGCCAGCAGCTCCCCAGGGTTAGGAAACACC. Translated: CASSSPGLGNT. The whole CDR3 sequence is CASSSPGLGNTIYF.

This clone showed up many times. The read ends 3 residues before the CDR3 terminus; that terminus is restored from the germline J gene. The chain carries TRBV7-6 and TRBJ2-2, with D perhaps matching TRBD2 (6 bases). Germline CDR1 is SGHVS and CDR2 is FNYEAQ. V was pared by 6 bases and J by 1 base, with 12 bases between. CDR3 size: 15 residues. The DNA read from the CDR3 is TGTGCCAGCAGTGAGACTAGAATGAACACCGGGGAG. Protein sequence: CASSETRMNTGE. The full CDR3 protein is CASSETRMNTGELFF.

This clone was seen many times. The sequenced CDR3 bases are TGCGCCAGCAGCTTGGTTACAGGGGGCTCCTACGAG. Translation: CASSLVTGGSYE. The entire CDR3 protein is CASSLVTGGSYEQYF. V gene TRBV5-1 combines with J gene TRBJ2-7; TRBD1 aligns across 8 bases. The CDR3 end is not reached by the read, which stops 3 residues before it; the germline J gene fills it in. V shed 0 bases, J shed 0 bases, and the junction held 2 bases outside the gene matches. From germline, CDR1 is SGHRS and CDR2 YFSETQ. The CDR3 loop spans 15 amino acids.

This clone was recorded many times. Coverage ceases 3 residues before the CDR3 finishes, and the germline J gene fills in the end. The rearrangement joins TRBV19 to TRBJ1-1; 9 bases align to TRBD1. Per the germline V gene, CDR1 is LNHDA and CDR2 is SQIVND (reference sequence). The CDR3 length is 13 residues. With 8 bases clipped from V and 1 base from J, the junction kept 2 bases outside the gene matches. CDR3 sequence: CASLDRGNTEAFF. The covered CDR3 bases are TGTGCCAGTTTGGACAGGGGGAACACTGAA.

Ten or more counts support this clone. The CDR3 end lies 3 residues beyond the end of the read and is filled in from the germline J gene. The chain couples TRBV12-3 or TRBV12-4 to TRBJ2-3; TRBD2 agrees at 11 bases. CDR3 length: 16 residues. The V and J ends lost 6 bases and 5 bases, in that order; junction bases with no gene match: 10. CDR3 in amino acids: CASRTELAGVRDTQYF. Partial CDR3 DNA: TGTGCCAGCAGAACGGAACTAGCGGGAGTAAGAGATACG.

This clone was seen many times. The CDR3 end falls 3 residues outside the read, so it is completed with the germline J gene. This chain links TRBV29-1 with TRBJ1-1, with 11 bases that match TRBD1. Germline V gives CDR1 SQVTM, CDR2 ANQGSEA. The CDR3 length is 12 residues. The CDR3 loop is CSGTGGKETAFF. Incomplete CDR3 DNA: TGCAGCGGGACAGGGGGCAAAGAGACA.

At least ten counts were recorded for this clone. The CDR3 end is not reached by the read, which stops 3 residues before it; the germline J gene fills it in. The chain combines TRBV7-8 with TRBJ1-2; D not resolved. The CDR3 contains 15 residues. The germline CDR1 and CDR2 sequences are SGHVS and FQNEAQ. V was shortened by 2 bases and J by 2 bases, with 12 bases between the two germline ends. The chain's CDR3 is CASSLSMGPNYGYTF. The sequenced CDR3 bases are TGTGCCAGCAGCTTATCGATGGGCCCAAACTATGGC.

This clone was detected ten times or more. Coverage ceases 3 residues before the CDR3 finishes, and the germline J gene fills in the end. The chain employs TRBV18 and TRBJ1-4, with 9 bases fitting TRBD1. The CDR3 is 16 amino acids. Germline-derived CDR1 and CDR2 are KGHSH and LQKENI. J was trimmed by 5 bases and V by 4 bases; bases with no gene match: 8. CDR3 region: CASSQRTGTGNEKLFF. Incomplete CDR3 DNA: TGTGCCAGCTCACAAAGAACCGGGACAGGGAATGAAAAA.

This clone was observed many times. CDR3 loop: CASRHRTGFRDYGYTF. CDR3 DNA, as far as it was read: TGCGCCAGCAGACATAGAACAGGGTTTAGGGACTATGGC. The chain uses TRBV5-1 and TRBJ1-2; D may be TRBD1 (6 bases). With the read ending 3 residues before the CDR3 end, the germline J gene is used to fill in that end. Per the germline V gene, CDR1 is SGHRS and CDR2 is YFSETQ. This CDR3 is 16 amino acids long. V lost 5 bases and J 3 bases, leaving 20 bases between the germline ends.

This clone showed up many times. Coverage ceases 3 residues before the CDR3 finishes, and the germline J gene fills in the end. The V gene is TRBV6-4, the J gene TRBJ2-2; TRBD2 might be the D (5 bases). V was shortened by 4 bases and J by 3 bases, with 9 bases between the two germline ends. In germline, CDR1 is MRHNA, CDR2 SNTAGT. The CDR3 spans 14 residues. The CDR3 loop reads CASSAGSDTGELFF. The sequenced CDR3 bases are TGTGCCAGCAGTGCGGGGAGCGACACCGGGGAG.

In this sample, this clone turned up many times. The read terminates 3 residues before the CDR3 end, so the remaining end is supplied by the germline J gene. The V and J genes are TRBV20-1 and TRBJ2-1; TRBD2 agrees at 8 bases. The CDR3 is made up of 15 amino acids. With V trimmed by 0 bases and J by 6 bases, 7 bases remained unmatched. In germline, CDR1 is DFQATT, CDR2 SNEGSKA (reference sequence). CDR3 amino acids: CSARDTGLDVNEQFF. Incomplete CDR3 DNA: TGCAGTGCTAGAGACACGGGACTAGACGTCAATGAG.

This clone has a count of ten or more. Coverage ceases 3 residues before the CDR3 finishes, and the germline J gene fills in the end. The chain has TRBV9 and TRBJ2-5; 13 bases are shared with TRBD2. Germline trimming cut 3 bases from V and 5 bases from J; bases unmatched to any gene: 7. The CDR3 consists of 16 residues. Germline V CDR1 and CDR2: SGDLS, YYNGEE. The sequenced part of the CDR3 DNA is TGTGCCAGCAGCGCACTAGCGGGAGGGCCTAGGGAGACC. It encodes CASSALAGGPRET. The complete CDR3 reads CASSALAGGPRETQYF.

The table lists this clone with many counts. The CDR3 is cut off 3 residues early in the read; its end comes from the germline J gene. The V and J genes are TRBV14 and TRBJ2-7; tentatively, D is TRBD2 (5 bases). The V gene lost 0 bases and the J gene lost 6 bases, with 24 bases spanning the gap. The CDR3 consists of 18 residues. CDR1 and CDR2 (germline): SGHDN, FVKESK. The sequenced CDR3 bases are TGTGCCAGCAGCCAAGAAGCCCGTCGGGGTGCCATACTACTCGAG. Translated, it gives CASSQEARRGAILLE. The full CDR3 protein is CASSQEARRGAILLEQYF. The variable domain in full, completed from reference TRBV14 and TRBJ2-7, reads EAGVTQFPSHSVIEKGQTVTLRCDPISGHDNLYWYRRVMGKEIKFLLHFVKESKQDESGMPNNRFLAERTGGTYSTLKVQPAELEDSGVYFCASSQEARRGAILLEQYFGPGTRLTVT.

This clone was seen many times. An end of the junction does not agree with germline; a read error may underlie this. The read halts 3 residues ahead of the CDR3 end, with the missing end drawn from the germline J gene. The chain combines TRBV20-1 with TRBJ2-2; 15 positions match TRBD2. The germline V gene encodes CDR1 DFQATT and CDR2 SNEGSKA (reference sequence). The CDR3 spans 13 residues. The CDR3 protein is CSAKQGLAGGLFF. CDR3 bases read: TGCAGTGCTAAGCAGGGACTAGCGGGGGGG.

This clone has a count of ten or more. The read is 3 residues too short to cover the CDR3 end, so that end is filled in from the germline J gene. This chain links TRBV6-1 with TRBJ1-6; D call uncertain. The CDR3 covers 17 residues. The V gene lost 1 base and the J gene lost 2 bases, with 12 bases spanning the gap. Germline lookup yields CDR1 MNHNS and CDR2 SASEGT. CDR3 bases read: TGTGCCAGCAGTGAAGTCAGTCGAAACCCCTATAATTCACCC. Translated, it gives CASSEVSRNPYNSP. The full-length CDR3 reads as CASSEVSRNPYNSPLHF.

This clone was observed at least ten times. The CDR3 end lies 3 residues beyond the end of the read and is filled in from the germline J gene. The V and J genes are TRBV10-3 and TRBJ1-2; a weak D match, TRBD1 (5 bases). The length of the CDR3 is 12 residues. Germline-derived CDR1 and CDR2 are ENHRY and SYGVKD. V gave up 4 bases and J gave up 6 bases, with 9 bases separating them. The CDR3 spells CAISAQGDGYTF. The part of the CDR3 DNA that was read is TGTGCCATCAGTGCCCAGGGCGATGGC.

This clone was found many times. The covered CDR3 bases are TGTGCCAGCAGCCGAGGACTAGCGGGAGGGGACGAG. Translating gives CASSRGLAGGDE. The whole CDR3 protein is CASSRGLAGGDEQYF. The genes are TRBV5-4 and TRBJ2-7; the match to TRBD2 covers 15 bases. With the read ending 3 residues before the CDR3 end, the germline J gene is used to fill in that end. The germline V gene encodes CDR1 SGHNT and CDR2 YYREEE (reference sequence). The V gene end was trimmed by 4 bases and the J gene end by 5 bases; junction bases not matched to a gene: 4. The length of the CDR3 is 15 residues.

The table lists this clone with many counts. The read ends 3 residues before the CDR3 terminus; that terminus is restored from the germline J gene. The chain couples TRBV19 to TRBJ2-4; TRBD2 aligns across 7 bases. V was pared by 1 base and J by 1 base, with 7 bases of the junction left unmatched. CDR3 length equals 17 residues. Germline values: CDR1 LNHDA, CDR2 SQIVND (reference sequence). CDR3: CASSIVRGLGAKNIQYF. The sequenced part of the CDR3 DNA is TGTGCCAGTAGTATAGTGAGAGGACTAGGGGCCAAAAACATT. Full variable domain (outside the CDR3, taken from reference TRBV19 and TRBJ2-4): DGGITQSPKYLFRKEGQNVTLSCEQNLNHDAMYWYRQDPGQGLRLIYYSQIVNDFQKGDIAEGYSVSREKKESFPLTVTSAQKNPTAFYLCASSIVRGLGAKNIQYFGAGTRLSVL.

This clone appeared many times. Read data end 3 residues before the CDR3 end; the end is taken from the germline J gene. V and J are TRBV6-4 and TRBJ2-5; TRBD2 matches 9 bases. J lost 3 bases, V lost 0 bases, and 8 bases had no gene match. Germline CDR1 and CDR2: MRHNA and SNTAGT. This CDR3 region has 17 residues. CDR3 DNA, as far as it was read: TGTGCCAGCAGTGACTCGAACGGACTAGCGCAGGAAGAGACC. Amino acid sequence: CASSDSNGLAQEET. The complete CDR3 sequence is CASSDSNGLAQEETQYF.